This T cell receptor beta chain was profiled in a study of cytomegalovirus exposure and HLA in healthy donors. General observations from the study: In a later analysis, a missense DCLRE1C variant was linked to TCR beta V- and J-gene trimming. The listing of 150 or so TCR beta chains classed them as cytomegalovirus-associated.

The V gene's germline CDR1 is SGHRS and CDR2 YFSETQ. Unmatched junction bases numbered 13, after V lost 7 bases and J lost 6 bases. The CDR3 loop spans 15 amino acids. The primer mix had 60 Vbeta and 13 Jbeta primers. Libraries were prepared by immunoSEQ multiplex PCR; TCRdb keeps only in-frame clonotypes and omits some of them. Among 180,000 or so clones listed, more than 70% were seen once. A note on this clone: The target antigen is unknown.

Nominally healthy donors provided the samples, though records likely missed some immune exposures. What was sequenced was PBMCs. The TCR was taken from a woman between 50 and 59 years old in good health and CMV-seropositive. This chain links TRBV5-1 with TRBJ2-1, with TRBD2 matching 7 bases. The CDR3 region has the DNA TGCGCCAGCCGTCTAGAAGCGTGGGGGGGCAATGAGCAGTTCTTC. Translated: CASRLEAWGGNEQFF.